The clone carrying this TCR beta chain was seen many times. The antigen remains undetermined. RNA transcripts provided the source from which TCR beta CDR3 regions were amplified. Researchers ran a first-round RT-PCR on the TCR CDR3 using the HTBI primer set. Each CDR3 protein gets one entry after TCRdb re-called the multiplex PCR reads with MiXCR. This sample has about 400,000 distinct CDR3 sequences, with about 25% found just once. Over 18 months, lack of ophthalmopathy progression marked Graves' hyperthyroidism as stable. PBMCs were obtained from about 9.9 ml fresh peripheral blood. The data belong to a study of T cells in Graves' hyperthyroidism and ophthalmopathy. Study-level findings and limits: Most thyroid clonotypes expanded above 0.001 appeared in blood too.

Germline CDR1 MNHNS, CDR2 SASEGT. This CDR3 has 14 amino acids. Trimming stripped 8 bases from V and 7 bases from J, with 18 bases between. The origin of this receptor is a man aged 45 to 65 with Graves' hyperthyroidism. This sequence joins TRBV6-1 and TRBJ2-1; a weak D match, TRBD2 (6 bases). Source material: blood. The CDR3 DNA follows: TGTGCCAGCGGGTCTCCGGGGGAGAGGAATGAGCAGTTCTTC. Its translation is CASGSPGERNEQFF.